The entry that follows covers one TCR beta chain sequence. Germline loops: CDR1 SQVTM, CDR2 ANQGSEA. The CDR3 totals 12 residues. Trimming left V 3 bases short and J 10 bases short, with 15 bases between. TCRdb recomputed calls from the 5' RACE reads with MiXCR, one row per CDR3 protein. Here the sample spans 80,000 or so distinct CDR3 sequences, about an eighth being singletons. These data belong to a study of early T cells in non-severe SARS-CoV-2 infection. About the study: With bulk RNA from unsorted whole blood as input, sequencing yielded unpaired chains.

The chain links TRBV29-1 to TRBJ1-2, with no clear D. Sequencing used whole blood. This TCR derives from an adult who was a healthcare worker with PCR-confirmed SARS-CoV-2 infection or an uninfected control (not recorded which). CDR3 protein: CSVERRRDDYTF. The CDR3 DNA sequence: TGCAGCGTTGAGCGCAGGAGAGATGACTACACCTTC.